One sample yielded the 5 T cell receptor beta chains listed below, sequenced in a study of T cells after yellow fever vaccination. TCRdb re-analysed the 5' RACE reads in MiXCR, keeping a single row per CDR3 protein. The sample lists 150,000 or so distinct CDR3 sequences; less than 8.5% were seen once. The sequencing here drew on CD4+ T cells sorted from PBMCs, taken 10 days after the yellow fever booster vaccination. Every receptor here comes from a man in his thirties or forties who received the YFV17D yellow fever vaccine.

The table lists this clonotype with many counts. The V gene is TRBV3-1, the J gene TRBJ2-1; 9 bases agree with TRBD2. Trimming cost V 8 bases and J 6 bases; bases outside gene matches: 8. This CDR3 comprises 14 residues. CDR1 is LGHDT and CDR2 is YNNKEL in the germline V gene (reference sequence). The CDR3 spells CASAGGRFLNEQFF. CDR3 coding DNA: TGTGCCAGCGCGGGGGGGAGGTTCCTCAATGAGCAGTTCTTC.

This clonotype was detected a few times. The CDR3 protein is CASSPGDRDAFF. The CDR3 coding sequence is TGTGCCAGCAGTCCTGGAGACAGGGACGCTTTCTTT. The chain uses TRBV5-4 and TRBJ1-1; 7 bases fit TRBD1. The CDR3 spans 12 residues. The V segment lost 5 bases and the J segment 11 bases; nucleotides outside the gene matches: 9. The germline CDR1 and CDR2 sequences are SGHNT and YYREEE (reference sequence).

This clonotype has ten or more counts. The chain uses TRBV20-1 and TRBJ2-7, with 7 nucleotides matching TRBD2. Germline assignment: CDR1 DFQATT and CDR2 SNEGSKA (reference sequence). The J segment lost 0 bases and the V segment lost 3 bases, leaving 14 bases of the junction unmatched. The CDR3 spans 17 residues. The CDR3 nucleotides read TGCAGTGCTAGTCCCGGGACTATTGGAAAAAGCTCCTACGAGCAGTACTTC. It yields the protein CSASPGTIGKSSYEQYF.

This clonotype appeared many times. This chain joins TRBV20-1 and TRBJ2-4, with D possibly being TRBD2 (5 bases). Germline V CDR1 and CDR2: DFQATT, SNEGSKA (reference sequence). CDR3 size: 13 residues. Trimming left V 6 bases short and J 3 bases short, with 12 bases between. Here the CDR3 reads CSAAAGVKNIQYF. CDR3 DNA: TGCAGTGCGGCAGCCGGGGTCAAAAACATTCAGTACTTC.

At least ten counts were recorded for this clonotype. The chain joins TRBV20-1 to TRBJ2-3; D is perhaps TRBD2 (6 bases). Germline loops: CDR1 DFQATT, CDR2 SNEGSKA (reference sequence). Trimming removed 2 bases at V and 9 bases at J, with 15 bases between. This CDR3 comprises 13 residues. The CDR3, as DNA: TGCAGTGCTAGACCACTAGCTAGAGAAACGCAGTATTTT. Protein: CSARPLARETQYF.